A single sample is the source of the 21 T cell receptor beta chains below, sequenced in a study of T cell clonality in common variable immunodeficiency. Points from the study as a whole: Fewer deletions and N-nucleotide insertions were reportedly seen in common variable immunodeficiency TCR beta sequences.

For these TCRs, the target antigens are not known. Here immunoSEQ multiplex PCR was the method, and the copy in TCRdb shows in-frame clones only, minus some. This repertoire holds about 12,000 clones, and none appear only once. The material sequenced was peripheral blood mononuclear cells. These TCRs come from a human donor with common variable immunodeficiency.

This clone was recorded at least ten times. Read coverage stops 3 residues before the CDR3 terminus; the germline J gene supplies the remainder. This chain links TRBV7-3 with TRBJ1-1; 9 nucleotides line up with TRBD1. V gave up 5 bases and J gave up 6 bases; unmatched junction bases: 7. The CDR3 is made up of 14 amino acids. Germline CDR1 is SGHTA and CDR2 is FQGTGA. CDR3 residues: CASSPTGGGSEAFF. CDR3 bases read: TGTGCCAGCAGCCCCACAGGGGGCGGGTCTGAA.

On this clone: The read falls 3 residues short of the CDR3 end, and the missing part is taken from the germline J gene. The V gene is TRBV19, the J gene TRBJ1-1; D gene unclear. Germline CDR1 and CDR2: LNHDA and SQIVND (reference sequence). CDR3 length: 13 amino acids. V was clipped by 6 bases and J by 4 bases, with 12 bases between them. The CDR3 bases that were read are TGTGCCAGTAGAATGGTTGGCAGCACTGAA. It is translated as CASRMVGSTE. The entire CDR3 protein reads CASRMVGSTEAFF.

This clone was counted many times. With the read ending 3 residues before the CDR3 end, the germline J gene is used to fill in that end. This sequence joins TRBV18 and TRBJ2-7, with D tentatively TRBD2 (5 bases). The CDR3 spans 14 residues. Deletions cut 1 base from V and 0 bases from J, with 7 bases between. Germline V gene sequence: CDR1 KGHSH, CDR2 LQKENI. CDR3 amino acids: CASSPLGVSYEQYF. CDR3 DNA, as far as it was read: TGTGCCAGCTCACCACTCGGGGTCTCCTACGAG.

This clone is categorized as medium-sized. The read stops 3 residues short of the end of the CDR3; the missing end is completed from the germline J gene. The rearrangement links TRBV13 to TRBJ1-5; D remains unclear. V lost 2 bases and J 4 bases, leaving 6 bases between the germline ends. Germline V gives CDR1 PRHDT, CDR2 FYEKMQ (reference sequence). The CDR3 contains 13 residues. The CDR3 bases that were read are TGTGCCAGCAGCTTACGTTTAAATCAGCCC. As protein: CASSLRLNQP. The whole CDR3 reads CASSLRLNQPQHF.

Of note for this clone: The read falls 3 residues short of the CDR3 end, and the missing part is taken from the germline J gene. The chain links TRBV2 to TRBJ2-1; no clear D gene. V lost 7 bases and J lost 6, with 7 bases in between. The CDR3 is made up of 11 amino acids. Germline V lookup: CDR1 SNHLY, CDR2 FYNNEI. CDR3 protein: CASTGLNEQFF. CDR3 bases read: TGTGCCAGCACAGGCCTCAATGAG.

This clone was detected only a few times. From the germline J gene comes the end of the CDR3, since the read stops 3 residues before it. The chain employs TRBV18 and TRBJ1-1; the D gene is possibly TRBD1 (5 bases). Trimming took 4 bases from V and 4 from J, leaving 7 bases between them. From germline, CDR1 is KGHSH and CDR2 LQKENI. This CDR3 comprises 12 residues. The DNA read from the CDR3 is TGTGCCAGCTCACGCAGGGCCACTGAA. It is translated as CASSRRATE. The entire CDR3 is CASSRRATEAFF.

This clone has a handful of counts. The read ends 3 residues shy of where the CDR3 ends; the end is completed using the germline J gene. This chain joins TRBV18 and TRBJ2-1, with D uncertain. V was clipped by 2 bases and J by 7 bases, with 9 bases between them. Germline CDR1 and CDR2: KGHSH and LQKENI. The CDR3 length is 13 residues. The part of the CDR3 DNA that was read is TGTGCCAGCTCACCAGGGCAGGAAAATGAG. This translates into CASSPGQENE. In full, the CDR3 reads CASSPGQENEQFF.

This clone is labeled medium-sized (0.01 to 0.1%). Sequencing ends 3 residues short of the CDR3 end; the germline J gene provides the rest. The V call is TRBV19, the J call TRBJ2-1; 7 positions match TRBD2. This CDR3 is 15 amino acids long. Germline-derived CDR1 and CDR2 are LNHDA and SQIVND (reference sequence). V lost 6 bases and J lost 9; bases outside the gene matches: 14. CDR3 region: CASSETSSPTSEQFF. CDR3 DNA, as far as it was read: TGTGCCAGTAGCGAGACTAGCTCGCCGACCTCTGAG.

A remark on this clone: The read terminates 3 residues before the CDR3 end, so the remaining end is supplied by the germline J gene. The chain carries TRBV6-2 or TRBV6-3 and TRBJ2-2; 8 nucleotides match TRBD2. Germline CDR1 reads MNHEY; CDR2 reads SVGEGT. CDR3 size: 14 residues. The ends lost 5 bases at V and 2 bases at J; junction bases unmatched: 1. CDR3 bases read: TGTGCCAGCAGTGCGGGGGGTAACACCGGGGAG. Protein product: CASSAGGNTGE. The entire CDR3 reads CASSAGGNTGELFF.

In regard to this clone: The read halts 3 residues ahead of the CDR3 end, with the missing end drawn from the germline J gene. This rearrangement joins TRBV6-2 or TRBV6-3 to TRBJ2-7; tentative D call: TRBD2 (5 bases). The V end was cut by 5 bases, the J end by 5 bases, with 10 bases between. This CDR3 contains 12 residues. CDR1 MNHEY and CDR2 SVGEGT come from the germline V gene. The CDR3 region is CASSGLANEQYF. Partial CDR3 DNA: TGTGCCAGCAGTGGGCTAGCCAACGAG.

Note on this clone: With the read ending 3 residues before the CDR3 end, the germline J gene is used to fill in that end. The genes are TRBV7-2 and TRBJ2-3; possible D gene TRBD2, 6 bases. V lost 2 bases to trimming and J lost 0 bases, with 9 bases between them. The CDR3 loop spans 15 amino acids. The germline V gene encodes CDR1 SGHTA and CDR2 FQGNSA. The CDR3 spells CASSLLGTSTDTQYF. The CDR3 DNA, read in part, is TGTGCCAGCAGCTTACTCGGGACTAGCACAGATACG.

This clone appeared a few times. From the germline J gene comes the end of the CDR3, since the read stops 3 residues before it. This chain connects TRBV6-2 or TRBV6-3 to TRBJ2-7, with TRBD2 matching 14 bases. Germline V gives CDR1 MNHEY, CDR2 SVGEGT. After removal of 6 bases from V and 6 bases from J, the junction contained 10 bases not matched to a gene. CDR3 length: 16 residues. The CDR3 bases that were read are TGTGCCAGCAGCCGAGGGACTAGCGGGGGATGGGGCGAG. Its translation: CASSRGTSGGWGE. The entire CDR3 is CASSRGTSGGWGEQYF.

This clone showed up just a few times. The read terminates 3 residues ahead of where the CDR3 ends, so the germline J gene completes it. The chain has TRBV2 and TRBJ1-1, with 9 bases fitting TRBD1. The germline V gene encodes CDR1 SNHLY and CDR2 FYNNEI. The CDR3 consists of 14 residues. V dropped 6 bases and J dropped 1; count of bases not matched to a gene: 3. This chain's CDR3 is CASSVQGANTEAFF. CDR3 DNA, as far as it was read: TGTGCCAGCAGCGTACAGGGGGCGAACACTGAA.

Comments on this clone: The read comes to an end 3 residues before the CDR3 does, leaving the germline J gene to fill in the end. J is TRBJ2-2 and V is TRBV30; 8 nucleotides match TRBD2. The CDR3 has 16 residues. The germline CDR1 and CDR2 sequences are GTSNPN and SVGIG (reference sequence). The ends lost 8 bases at V and 4 bases at J; junction bases unmatched: 15. The sequenced CDR3 bases are TGTGCCACCGCGAGGAGCGGGACTAGTCTCACCGGGGAG. Amino acids: CATARSGTSLTGE. The whole CDR3 protein reads CATARSGTSLTGELFF. The whole variable domain, remainder taken from reference TRBV30 and TRBJ2-2, is SQTIHQWPATLVQPVGSPLSLECTVEGTSNPNLYWYRQAAGRGLQLLFYSVGIGQISSEVPQNLSASRPQDRQFILSSKKLLLSDSGFYLCATARSGTSLTGELFFGEGSRLTVL.

This clone ranks as medium-sized. From the germline J gene comes the end of the CDR3, since the read stops 3 residues before it. The chain joins TRBV6-1 to TRBJ2-7; D is unresolved. This CDR3 is built from 13 residues. Trimming cost V 1 base and J 5 bases, with 9 bases left between them. Looked up from germline, CDR1 is MNHNS and CDR2 is SASEGT. CDR3: CASSEVYQDEQYF. Partial CDR3 DNA: TGTGCCAGCAGTGAAGTATATCAGGACGAG.

About this clone: From the germline J gene comes the end of the CDR3, since the read stops 3 residues before it. This chain joins TRBV19 and TRBJ2-7; the match to TRBD2 covers 14 bases. The V gene end was trimmed by 5 bases and the J gene end by 1 base; junction bases not matched to a gene: 7. CDR1 is LNHDA, CDR2 SQIVND, per germline (reference sequence). The CDR3 contains 17 residues. The CDR3 region is CASSLTGTSGGSYEQYF. CDR3 DNA, as far as it was read: TGTGCCAGTAGTCTCACCGGGACTAGCGGGGGTTCCTACGAG.

This clone came up many times. The read gets to within 3 residues of the CDR3 end, and the germline J gene fills in the rest. The chain carries TRBV5-4 and TRBJ2-5; 8 nucleotides align to TRBD1. The CDR3 sequence is 14 residues long. The germline V gene has CDR1 SGHNT and CDR2 YYREEE (reference sequence). V dropped 3 bases and J dropped 2; count of bases not matched to a gene: 3. CDR3 region: CASSSQGAQETQYF. CDR3 DNA (partial): TGTGCCAGCAGCTCCCAGGGGGCTCAAGAGACC.

By share, this clone ranks as medium-sized. The read ends 3 residues before the CDR3 terminus; that terminus is restored from the germline J gene. The chain is built from TRBV18 and TRBJ1-2; possible D gene TRBD1, 5 bases. With 5 bases removed from V and 1 base from J, the gap between germline ends came to 17 bases. The V gene's germline CDR1 is KGHSH and CDR2 LQKENI. The CDR3 is 16 residues long. CDR3 region: CASSDLRTRNNYGYTF. Incomplete CDR3 DNA: TGTGCCAGCTCAGACCTAAGGACACGGAATAACTATGGC.

The sequenced part of the CDR3 DNA is TGTGCCAGTAGTATTCTGAAGACAGACCCGGACACTGAA. Translated, it gives CASSILKTDPDTE. The entire CDR3 is CASSILKTDPDTEAFF. The chain recombines TRBV19 with TRBJ1-1, with D possibly being TRBD1 (5 bases). Read coverage stops 3 residues before the CDR3 terminus; the germline J gene supplies the remainder. The V gene's germline CDR1 is LNHDA and CDR2 SQIVND (reference sequence). V was clipped by 3 bases and J by 3 bases, with 17 bases between them. The CDR3 totals 16 residues. The whole variable domain, filled in from reference TRBV19 and TRBJ1-1, reads DGGITQSPKYLFRKEGQNVTLSCEQNLNHDAMYWYRQDPGQGLRLIYYSQIVNDFQKGDIAEGYSVSREKKESFPLTVTSAQKNPTAFYLCASSILKTDPDTEAFFGQGTRLTVV.

This clone was found a few times. The read gets to within 3 residues of the CDR3 end, and the germline J gene fills in the rest. The chain couples TRBV19 to TRBJ2-3; D is uncertain. This CDR3 has 16 amino acids. Germline V gives CDR1 LNHDA, CDR2 SQIVND (reference sequence). Trimming pared 4 bases from V and 2 bases from J, leaving 16 bases between. The CDR3: CASSNSFPINTDTQYF. Incomplete CDR3 DNA: TGTGCCAGTAGTAACAGTTTCCCTATTAACACAGATACG.

This clone was observed a few times. The read falls 3 residues short of the CDR3 end, and the missing part is taken from the germline J gene. This chain connects TRBV18 to TRBJ2-3; 9 bases line up with TRBD2. The CDR3 runs 17 residues. With 0 bases clipped from V and 6 bases from J, the junction kept 10 bases outside the gene matches. Germline assignment: CDR1 KGHSH and CDR2 LQKENI. Incomplete CDR3 DNA: TGTGCCAGCTCACCACCGTCGTTTTGGAGCGGGGGGGATACG. This encodes CASSPPSFWSGGDT. The complete CDR3 reads CASSPPSFWSGGDTQYF.